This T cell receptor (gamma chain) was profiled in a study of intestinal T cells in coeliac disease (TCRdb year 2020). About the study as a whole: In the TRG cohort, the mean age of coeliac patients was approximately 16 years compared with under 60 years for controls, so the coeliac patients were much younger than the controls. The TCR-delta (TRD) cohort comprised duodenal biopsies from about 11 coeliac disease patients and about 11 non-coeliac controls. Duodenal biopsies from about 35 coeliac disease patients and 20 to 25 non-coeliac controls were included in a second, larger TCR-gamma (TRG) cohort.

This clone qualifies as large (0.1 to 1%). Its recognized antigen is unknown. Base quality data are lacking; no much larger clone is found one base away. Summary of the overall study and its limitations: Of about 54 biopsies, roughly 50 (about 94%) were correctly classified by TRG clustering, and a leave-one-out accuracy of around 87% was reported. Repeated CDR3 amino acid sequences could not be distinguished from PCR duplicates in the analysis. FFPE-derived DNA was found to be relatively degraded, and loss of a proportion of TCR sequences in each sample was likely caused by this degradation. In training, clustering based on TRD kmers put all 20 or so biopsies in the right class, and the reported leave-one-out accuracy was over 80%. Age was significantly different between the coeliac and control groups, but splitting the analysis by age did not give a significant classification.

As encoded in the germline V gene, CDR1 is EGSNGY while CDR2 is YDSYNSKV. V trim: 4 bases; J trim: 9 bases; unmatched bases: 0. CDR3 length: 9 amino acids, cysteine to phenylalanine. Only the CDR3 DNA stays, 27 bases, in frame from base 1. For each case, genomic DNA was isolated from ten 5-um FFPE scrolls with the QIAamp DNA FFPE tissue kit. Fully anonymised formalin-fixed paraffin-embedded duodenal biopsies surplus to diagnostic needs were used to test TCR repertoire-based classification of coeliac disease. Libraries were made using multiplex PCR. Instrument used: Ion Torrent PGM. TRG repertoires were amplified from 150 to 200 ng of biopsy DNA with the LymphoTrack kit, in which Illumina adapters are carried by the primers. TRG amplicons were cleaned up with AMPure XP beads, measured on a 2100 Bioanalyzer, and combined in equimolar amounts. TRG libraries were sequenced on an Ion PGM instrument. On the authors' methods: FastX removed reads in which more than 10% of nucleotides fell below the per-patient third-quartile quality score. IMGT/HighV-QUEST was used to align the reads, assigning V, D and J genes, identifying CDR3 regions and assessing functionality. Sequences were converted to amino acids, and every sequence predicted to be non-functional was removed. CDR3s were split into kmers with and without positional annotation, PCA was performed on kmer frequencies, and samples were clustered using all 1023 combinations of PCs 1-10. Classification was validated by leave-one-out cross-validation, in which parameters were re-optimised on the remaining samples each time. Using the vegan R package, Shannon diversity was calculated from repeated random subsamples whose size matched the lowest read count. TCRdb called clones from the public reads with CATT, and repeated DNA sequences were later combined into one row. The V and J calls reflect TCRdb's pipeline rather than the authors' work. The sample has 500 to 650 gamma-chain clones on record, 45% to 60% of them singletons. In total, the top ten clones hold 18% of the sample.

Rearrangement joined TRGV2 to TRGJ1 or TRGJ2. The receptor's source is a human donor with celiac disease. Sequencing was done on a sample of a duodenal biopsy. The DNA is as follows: TGTGCCACCTGGGATAAGAAACTCTTT. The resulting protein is CATWDKKLF.